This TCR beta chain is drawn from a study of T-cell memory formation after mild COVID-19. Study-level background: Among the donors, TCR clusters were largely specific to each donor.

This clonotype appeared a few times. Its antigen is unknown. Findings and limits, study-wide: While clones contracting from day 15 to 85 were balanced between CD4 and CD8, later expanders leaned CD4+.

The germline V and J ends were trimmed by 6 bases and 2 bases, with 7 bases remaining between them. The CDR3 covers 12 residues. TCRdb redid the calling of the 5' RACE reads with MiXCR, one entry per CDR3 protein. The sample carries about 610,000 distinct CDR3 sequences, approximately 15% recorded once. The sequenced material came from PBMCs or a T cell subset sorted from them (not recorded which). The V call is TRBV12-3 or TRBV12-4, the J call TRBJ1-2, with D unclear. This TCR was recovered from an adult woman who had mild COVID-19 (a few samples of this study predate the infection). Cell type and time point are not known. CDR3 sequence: CASSSLNYGYTF. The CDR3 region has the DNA TGTGCCAGCAGCAGTTTAAACTATGGCTACACCTTC.